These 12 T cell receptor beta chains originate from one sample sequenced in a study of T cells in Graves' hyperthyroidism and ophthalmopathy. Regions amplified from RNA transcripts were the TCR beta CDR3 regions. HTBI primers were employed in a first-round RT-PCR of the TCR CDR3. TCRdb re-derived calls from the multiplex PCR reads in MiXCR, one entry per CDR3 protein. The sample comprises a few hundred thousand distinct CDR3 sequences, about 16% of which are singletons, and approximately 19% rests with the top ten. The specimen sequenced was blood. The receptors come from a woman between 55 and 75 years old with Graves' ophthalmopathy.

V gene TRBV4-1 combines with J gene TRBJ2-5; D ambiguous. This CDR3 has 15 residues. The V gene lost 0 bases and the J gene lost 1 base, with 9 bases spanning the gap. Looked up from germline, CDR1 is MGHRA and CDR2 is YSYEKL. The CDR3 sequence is CASSQDRQLQETQYF. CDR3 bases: TGCGCCAGCAGCCAAGATAGGCAGCTCCAAGAGACCCAGTACTTC.

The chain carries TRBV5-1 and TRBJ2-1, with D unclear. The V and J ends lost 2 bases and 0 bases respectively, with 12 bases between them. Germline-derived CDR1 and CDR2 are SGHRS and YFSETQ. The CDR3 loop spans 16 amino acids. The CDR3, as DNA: TGCGCCAGCAGCTTTCAGGTTCCGAGCTCCTACAATGAGCAGTTCTTC. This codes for CASSFQVPSSYNEQFF.

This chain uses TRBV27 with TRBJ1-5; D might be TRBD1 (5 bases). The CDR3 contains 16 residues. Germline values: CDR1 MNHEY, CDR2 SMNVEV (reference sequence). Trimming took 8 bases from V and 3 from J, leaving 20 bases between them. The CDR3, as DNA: TGTGCCAGCGCCCTAAGTCGGGACGGCCACAATCAGCCCCAGCATTTT. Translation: CASALSRDGHNQPQHF.

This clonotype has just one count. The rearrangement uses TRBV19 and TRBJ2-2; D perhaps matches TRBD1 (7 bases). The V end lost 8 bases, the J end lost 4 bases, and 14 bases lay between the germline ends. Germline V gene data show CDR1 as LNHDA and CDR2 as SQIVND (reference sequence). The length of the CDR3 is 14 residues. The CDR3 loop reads CASSTGRSTGELFF. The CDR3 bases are TGTGCCAGTTCGACAGGGAGGAGCACCGGGGAGCTGTTTTTT.

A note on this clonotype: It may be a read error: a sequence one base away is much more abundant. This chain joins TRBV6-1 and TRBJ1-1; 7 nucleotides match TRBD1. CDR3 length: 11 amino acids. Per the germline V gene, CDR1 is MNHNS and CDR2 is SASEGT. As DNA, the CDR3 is TGTGCGACAGGGACCTACACTGAAGCTTTCTTT. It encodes CATGTYTEAFF.

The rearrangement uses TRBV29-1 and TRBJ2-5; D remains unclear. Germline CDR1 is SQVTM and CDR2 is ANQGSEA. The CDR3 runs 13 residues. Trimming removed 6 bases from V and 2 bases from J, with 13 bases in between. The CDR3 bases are TGCAGCGTAACCCTCAGGATACAAGAGACCCAGTACTTC. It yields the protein CSVTLRIQETQYF.

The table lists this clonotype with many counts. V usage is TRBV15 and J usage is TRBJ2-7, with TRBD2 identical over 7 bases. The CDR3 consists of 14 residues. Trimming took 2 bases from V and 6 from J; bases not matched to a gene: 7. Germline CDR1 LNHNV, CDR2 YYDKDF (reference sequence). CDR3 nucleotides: TGTGCCACCAGCAGATACCGGACTAGTTTCGAGCAGTACTTC. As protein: CATSRYRTSFEQYF.

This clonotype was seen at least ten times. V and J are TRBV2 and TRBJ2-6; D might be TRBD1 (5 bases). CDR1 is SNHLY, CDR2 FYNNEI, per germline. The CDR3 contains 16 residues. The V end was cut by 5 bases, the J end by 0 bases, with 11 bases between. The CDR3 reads CASSIRQFSGANVLTF. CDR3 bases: TGTGCCAGCAGTATAAGACAGTTCTCTGGGGCCAACGTCCTGACTTTC.

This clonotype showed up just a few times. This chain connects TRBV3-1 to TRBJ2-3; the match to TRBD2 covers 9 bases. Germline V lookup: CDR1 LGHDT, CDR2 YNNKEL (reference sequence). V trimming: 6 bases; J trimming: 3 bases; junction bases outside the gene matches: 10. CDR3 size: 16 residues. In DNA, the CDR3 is TGTGCCAGCAGTTTTAGACGGCTAGCGGGAACAGATACGCAGTATTTT. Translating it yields CASSFRRLAGTDTQYF.

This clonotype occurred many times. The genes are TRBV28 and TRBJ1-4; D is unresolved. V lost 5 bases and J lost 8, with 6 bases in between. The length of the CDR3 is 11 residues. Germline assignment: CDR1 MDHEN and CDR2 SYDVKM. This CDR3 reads CASSRHEKLFF. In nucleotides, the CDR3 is TGTGCCAGCAGTCGGCACGAAAAACTGTTTTTT.

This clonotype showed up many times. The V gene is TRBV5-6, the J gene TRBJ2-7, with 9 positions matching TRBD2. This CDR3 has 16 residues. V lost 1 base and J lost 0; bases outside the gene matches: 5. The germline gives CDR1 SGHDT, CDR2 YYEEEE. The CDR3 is CASSLSSGTYSYEQYF. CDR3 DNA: TGTGCCAGCAGCTTGTCTAGCGGGACCTACTCCTACGAGCAGTACTTC.

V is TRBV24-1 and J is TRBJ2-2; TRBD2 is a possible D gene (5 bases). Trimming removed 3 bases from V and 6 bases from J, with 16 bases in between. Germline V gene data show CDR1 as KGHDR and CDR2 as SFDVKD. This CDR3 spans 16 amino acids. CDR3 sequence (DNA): TGTGCCACCAGTGATGGTGGGAGAATTCCCCCCGGGGAGCTGTTTTTT. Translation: CATSDGGRIPPGELFF.